This section outlines one T cell receptor (beta chain) sequence together with its context. Its antigen remains unidentified. A read error is possible here, since a much larger clone lies one base away. This record comes from a study of tumor-infiltrating lymphocytes in primary liver carcinoma. Study in general: The yield of productive TCRbeta reads per sample was roughly 3.5 to 7.13 million and was similar across tissue types.

Germline V gene lookup returns CDR1 GTSNPN and CDR2 SVGIG (reference sequence). This CDR3 spans 16 amino acids. Between 20 and 30 mg of unsorted bulk tissue served as the source from which RNA and DNA were co-extracted. No treatment had been given to the patients, who were chronically infected with HBV. Study findings and constraints: A significantly higher top-250-clone fraction was found in tumors than in blood (p = 0.039).

From 400 to 500 ng total RNA, TCR beta cDNA was generated with a primer in the constant region. For TCR beta, libraries were produced by three nested multiplex PCR rounds using slightly modified ARM-PCR. A C-beta reverse primer and TRBV1-TRBV30 forward primers served in each of the first two PCR rounds, at approximately 10 cycles apiece. TCRdb processed the multiplex PCR reads anew with MiXCR; each CDR3 protein has one entry. In the table there are some 190,000 distinct CDR3 sequences, about 82% of which are singletons. Material: tumor tissue from primary liver carcinoma. The sequence was obtained from a man aged 35 to 55 with primary liver carcinoma and hepatitis B virus infection. The V gene is TRBV30, the J gene TRBJ2-3; D possibly corresponds to TRBD2 (6 bases). The CDR3 spells CALSLALAPATDTQYF. The CDR3 coding sequence is TGTGCCTTGAGTTTAGCACTAGCCCCGGCAACAGATACGCAGTATTTT.